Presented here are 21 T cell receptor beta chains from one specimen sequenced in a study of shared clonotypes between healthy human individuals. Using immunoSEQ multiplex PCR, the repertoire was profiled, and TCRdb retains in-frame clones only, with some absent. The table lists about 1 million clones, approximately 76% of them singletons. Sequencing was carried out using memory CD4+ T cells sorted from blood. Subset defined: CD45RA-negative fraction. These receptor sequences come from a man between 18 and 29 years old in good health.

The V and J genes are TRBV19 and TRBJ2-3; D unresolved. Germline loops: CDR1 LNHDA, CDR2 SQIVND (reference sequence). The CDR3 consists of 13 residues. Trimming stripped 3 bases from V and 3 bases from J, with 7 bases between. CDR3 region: CASSIGITDTQYF. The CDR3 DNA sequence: TGTGCCAGTAGTATCGGTATAACAGATACGCAGTATTTT.

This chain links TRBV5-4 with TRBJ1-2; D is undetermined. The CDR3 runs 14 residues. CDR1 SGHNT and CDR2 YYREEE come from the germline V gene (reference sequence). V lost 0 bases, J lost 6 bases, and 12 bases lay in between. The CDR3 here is CASSLDIGNNGYTF. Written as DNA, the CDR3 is TGTGCCAGCAGCTTGGACATCGGCAACAATGGCTACACCTTC.

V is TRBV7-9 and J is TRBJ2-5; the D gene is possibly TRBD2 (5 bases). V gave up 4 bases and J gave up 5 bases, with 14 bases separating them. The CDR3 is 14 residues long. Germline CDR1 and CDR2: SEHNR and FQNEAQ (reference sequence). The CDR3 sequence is CASSSIAGSETQYF. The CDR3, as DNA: TGTGCCAGCAGCTCAATCGCGGGTTCGGAGACCCAGTACTTC.

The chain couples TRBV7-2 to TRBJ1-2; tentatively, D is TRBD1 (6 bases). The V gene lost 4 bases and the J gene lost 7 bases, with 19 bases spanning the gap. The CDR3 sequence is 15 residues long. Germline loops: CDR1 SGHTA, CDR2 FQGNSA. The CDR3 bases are TGTGCCAGCAGCTCAACAGGACAGTCATCCTTTGGCTACACCTTC. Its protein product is CASSSTGQSSFGYTF.

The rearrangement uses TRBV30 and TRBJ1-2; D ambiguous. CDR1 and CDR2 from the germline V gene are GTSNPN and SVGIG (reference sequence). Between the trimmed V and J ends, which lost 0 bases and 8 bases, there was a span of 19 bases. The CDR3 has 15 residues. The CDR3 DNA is TGTGCCTGGAGTGTCATTCGGGCCCCGAGAGAGGGCTACACCTTC. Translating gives CAWSVIRAPREGYTF. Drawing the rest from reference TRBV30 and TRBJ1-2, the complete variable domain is SQTIHQWPATLVQPVGSPLSLECTVEGTSNPNLYWYRQAAGRGLQLLFYSVGIGQISSEVPQNLSASRPQDRQFILSSKKLLLSDSGFYLCAWSVIRAPREGYTFGSGTRLTVV.

This CDR3 reads CAISGGYSNQPQHF. As DNA, the CDR3 is TGTGCCATCTCAGGGGGATATAGCAATCAGCCCCAGCATTTT. The chain links TRBV10-3 to TRBJ1-5; TRBD1 matches at 7 bases. The J segment lost 0 bases and the V segment lost 8 bases, leaving 4 bases of the junction unmatched. Germline CDR1 is ENHRY and CDR2 is SYGVKD. This CDR3 region has 14 residues.

The CDR3, as DNA: TGTGCCAGCAGCTTAGGTGGGTTAGAGACCCAGTACTTC. Its translation is CASSLGGLETQYF. The rearrangement joins TRBV11-2 to TRBJ2-5; D is ambiguous. Trimming left V 1 base short and J 4 bases short, with 7 bases between. In germline, CDR1 is SGHAT, CDR2 FQNNGV. CDR3 length: 13 amino acids.

The DNA of the CDR3 is TGTGCCAGCAGTCCAAAAGCGACTAGCGGGATCAGATTTTCATACGAGCAGTACTTC. This translates into CASSPKATSGIRFSYEQYF. J is TRBJ2-7 and V is TRBV27, with 11 positions matching TRBD2. CDR1 and CDR2 (germline): MNHEY, SMNVEV (reference sequence). The CDR3 sequence is 19 residues long. V lost 5 bases to trimming and J lost 4 bases; unmatched junction nucleotides: 19.

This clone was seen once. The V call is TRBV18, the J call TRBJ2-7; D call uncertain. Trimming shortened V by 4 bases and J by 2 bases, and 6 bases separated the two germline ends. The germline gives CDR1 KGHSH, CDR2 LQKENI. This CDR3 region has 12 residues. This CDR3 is CASSLQTYEQYF. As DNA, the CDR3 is TGTGCCAGCTCACTGCAGACCTACGAGCAGTACTTC.

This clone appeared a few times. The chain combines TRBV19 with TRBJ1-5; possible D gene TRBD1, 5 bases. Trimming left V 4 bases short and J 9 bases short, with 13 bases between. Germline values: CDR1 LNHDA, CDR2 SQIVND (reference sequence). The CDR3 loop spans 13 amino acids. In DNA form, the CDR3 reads TGTGCCAGTAGTAGGCAGGGAGAAGGGCCCCAGCATTTT. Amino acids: CASSRQGEGPQHF.

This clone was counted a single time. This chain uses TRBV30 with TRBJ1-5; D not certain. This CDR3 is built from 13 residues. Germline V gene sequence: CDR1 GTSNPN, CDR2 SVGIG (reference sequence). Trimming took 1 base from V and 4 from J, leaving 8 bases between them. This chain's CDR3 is CAWSGRENQPQHF. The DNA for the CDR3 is TGTGCCTGGAGTGGTAGGGAGAATCAGCCCCAGCATTTT.

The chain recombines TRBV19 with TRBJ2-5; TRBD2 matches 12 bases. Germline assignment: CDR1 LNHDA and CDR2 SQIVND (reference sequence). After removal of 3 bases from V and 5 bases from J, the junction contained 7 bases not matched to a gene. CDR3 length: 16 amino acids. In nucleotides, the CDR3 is TGTGCCAGTAGTATTGGGGGACTAGCGGGTCAGGAGACCCAGTACTTC. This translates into CASSIGGLAGQETQYF.

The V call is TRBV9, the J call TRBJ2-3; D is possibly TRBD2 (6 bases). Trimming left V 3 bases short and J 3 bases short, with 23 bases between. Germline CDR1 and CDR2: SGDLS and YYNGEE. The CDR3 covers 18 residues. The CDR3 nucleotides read TGTGCCAGCAGCGGGACAACTATTGTGGCGGGGAGGACAGATACGCAGTATTTT. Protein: CASSGTTIVAGRTDTQYF. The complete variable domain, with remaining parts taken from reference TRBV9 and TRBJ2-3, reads DSGVTQTPKHLITATGQRVTLRCSPRSGDLSVYWYQQSLDQGLQFLIQYYNGEERAKGNILERFSAQQFPDLHSELNLSSLELGDSALYFCASSGTTIVAGRTDTQYFGPGTRLTVL.

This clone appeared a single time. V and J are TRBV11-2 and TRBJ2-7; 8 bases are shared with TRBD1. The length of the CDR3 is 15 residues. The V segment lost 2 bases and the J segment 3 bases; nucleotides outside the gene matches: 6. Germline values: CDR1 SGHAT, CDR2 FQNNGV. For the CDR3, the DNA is TGTGCCAGCAGCTTATGGGCCGGACAGGGCTACGAGCAGTACTTC. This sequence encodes CASSLWAGQGYEQYF. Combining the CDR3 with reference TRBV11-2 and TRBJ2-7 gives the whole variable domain EAGVAQSPRYKIIEKRQSVAFWCNPISGHATLYWYQQILGQGPKLLIQFQNNGVVDDSQLPKDRFSAERLKGVDSTLKIQPAKLEDSAVYLCASSLWAGQGYEQYFGPGTRLTVT.

CDR3 in amino acids: CASKPTGRTEAFF. The CDR3 coding sequence is TGTGCCAGCAAACCGACAGGGAGGACTGAAGCTTTCTTT. The chain recombines TRBV27 with TRBJ1-1; 7 bases fit TRBD1. After removal of 7 bases from V and 5 bases from J, the junction contained 7 bases not matched to a gene. This CDR3 region has 13 residues. Germline lookup yields CDR1 MNHEY and CDR2 SMNVEV (reference sequence).

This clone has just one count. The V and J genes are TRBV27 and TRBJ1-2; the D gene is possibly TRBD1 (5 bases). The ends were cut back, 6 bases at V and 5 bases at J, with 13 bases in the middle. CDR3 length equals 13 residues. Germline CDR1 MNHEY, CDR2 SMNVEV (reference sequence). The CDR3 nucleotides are TGTGCCAGCAGCTCCCGGGGGGAGTATGGCTACACCTTC. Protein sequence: CASSSRGEYGYTF.

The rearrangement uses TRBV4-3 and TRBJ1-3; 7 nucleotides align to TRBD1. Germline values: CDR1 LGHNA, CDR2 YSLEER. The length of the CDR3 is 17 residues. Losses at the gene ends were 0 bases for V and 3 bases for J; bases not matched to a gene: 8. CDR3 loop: CASSQENTGAYGNTIYF. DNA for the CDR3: TGCGCCAGCAGCCAAGAGAACACAGGGGCGTATGGAAACACCATATATTTT.

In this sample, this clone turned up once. The CDR3: CASKGQPNEKLFF. In nucleotides, the CDR3 is TGTGCCAGCAAGGGACAGCCTAATGAAAAACTGTTTTTT. The J gene is TRBJ1-4, the V gene TRBV6-1, with 7 bases matching TRBD1. This CDR3 spans 13 amino acids. CDR1 MNHNS and CDR2 SASEGT come from the germline V gene. After removal of 7 bases from V and 3 bases from J, the junction contained 2 bases not matched to a gene.

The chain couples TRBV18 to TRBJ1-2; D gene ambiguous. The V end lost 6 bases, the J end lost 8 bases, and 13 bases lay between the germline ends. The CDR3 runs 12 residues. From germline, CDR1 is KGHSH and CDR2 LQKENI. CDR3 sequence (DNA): TGTGCCAGCTCCGCGGGCCCAGTGGGCTACACCTTC. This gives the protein CASSAGPVGYTF.

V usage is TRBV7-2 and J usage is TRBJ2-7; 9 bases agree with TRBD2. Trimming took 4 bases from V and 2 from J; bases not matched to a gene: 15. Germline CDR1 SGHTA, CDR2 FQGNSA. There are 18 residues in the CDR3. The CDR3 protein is CASSSPMGSGSNPYEQYF. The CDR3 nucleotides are TGTGCCAGCAGCTCCCCCATGGGTAGCGGGAGTAACCCCTACGAGCAGTACTTC.

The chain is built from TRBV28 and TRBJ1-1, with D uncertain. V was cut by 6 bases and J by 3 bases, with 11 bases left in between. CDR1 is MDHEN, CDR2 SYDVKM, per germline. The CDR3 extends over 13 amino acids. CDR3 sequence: CASSPGAYTEAFF. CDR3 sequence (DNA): TGTGCCAGCAGCCCAGGTGCCTACACTGAAGCTTTCTTT.